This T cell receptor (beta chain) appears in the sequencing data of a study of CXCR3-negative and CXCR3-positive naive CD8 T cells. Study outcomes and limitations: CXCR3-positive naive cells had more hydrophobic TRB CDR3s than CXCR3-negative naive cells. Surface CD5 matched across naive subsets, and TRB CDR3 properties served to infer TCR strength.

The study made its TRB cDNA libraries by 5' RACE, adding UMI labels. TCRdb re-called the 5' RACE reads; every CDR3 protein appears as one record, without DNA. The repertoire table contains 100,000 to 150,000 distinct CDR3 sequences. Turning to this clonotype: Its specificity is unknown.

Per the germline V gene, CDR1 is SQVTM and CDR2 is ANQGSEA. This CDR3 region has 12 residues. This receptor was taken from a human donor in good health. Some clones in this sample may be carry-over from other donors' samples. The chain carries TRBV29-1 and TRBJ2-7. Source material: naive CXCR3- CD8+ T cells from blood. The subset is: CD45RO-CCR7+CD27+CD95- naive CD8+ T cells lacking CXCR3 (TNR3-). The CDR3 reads CSVVSNAYEQYF.